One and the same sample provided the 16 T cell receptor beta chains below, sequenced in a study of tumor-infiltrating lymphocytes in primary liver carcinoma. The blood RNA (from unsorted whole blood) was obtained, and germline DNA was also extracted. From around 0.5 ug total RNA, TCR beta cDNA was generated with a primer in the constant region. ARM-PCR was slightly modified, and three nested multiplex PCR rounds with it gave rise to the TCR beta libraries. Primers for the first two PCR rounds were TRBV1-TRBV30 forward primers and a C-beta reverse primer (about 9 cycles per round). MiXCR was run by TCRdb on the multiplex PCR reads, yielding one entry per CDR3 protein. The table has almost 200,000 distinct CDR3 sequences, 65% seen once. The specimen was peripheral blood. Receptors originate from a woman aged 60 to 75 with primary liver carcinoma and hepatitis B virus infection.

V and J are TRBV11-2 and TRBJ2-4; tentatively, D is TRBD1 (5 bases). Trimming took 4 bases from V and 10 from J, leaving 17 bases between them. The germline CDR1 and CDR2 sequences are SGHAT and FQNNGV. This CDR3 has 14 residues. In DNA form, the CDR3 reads TGTGCCAGCAGCTCCCGACCTGGGGCAAAGATTCAGTACTTC. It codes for CASSSRPGAKIQYF.

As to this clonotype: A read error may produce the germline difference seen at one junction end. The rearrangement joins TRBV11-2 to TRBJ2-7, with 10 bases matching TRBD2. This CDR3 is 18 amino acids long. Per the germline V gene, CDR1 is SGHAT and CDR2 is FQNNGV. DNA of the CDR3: TGTACCAGCAGCCTGATTAAGCGGGAGGGCCTTAGGACCTATGAGCAGTACTTC. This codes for CTSSLIKREGLRTYEQYF.

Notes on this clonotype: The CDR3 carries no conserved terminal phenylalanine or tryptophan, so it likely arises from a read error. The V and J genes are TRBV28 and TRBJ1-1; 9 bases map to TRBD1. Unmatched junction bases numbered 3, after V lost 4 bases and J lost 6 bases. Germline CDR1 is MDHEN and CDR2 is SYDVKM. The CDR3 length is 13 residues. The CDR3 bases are TGTGCCAGCAGTTCAACAGGGGGCCCTGAAGCTTTCTAT. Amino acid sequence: CASSSTGGPEAFY.

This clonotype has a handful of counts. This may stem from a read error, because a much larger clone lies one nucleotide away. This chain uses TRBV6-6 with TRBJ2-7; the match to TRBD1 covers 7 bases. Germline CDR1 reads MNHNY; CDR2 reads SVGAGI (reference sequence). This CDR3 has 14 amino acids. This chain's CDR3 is CASNYLTGQGEQYF. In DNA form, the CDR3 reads TGTGCCAGCAATTACTTGACAGGGCAGGGCGAGCAGTACTTC.

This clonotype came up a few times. The CDR3 coding sequence is TGCGCCAGCAGCTTAACGGGAGGGCCCTCCGGGGAGCTGTTTTTT. Residues: CASSLTGGPSGELFF. The chain recombines TRBV5-1 with TRBJ2-2, with TRBD2 identical over 8 bases. Germline V gene lookup returns CDR1 SGHRS and CDR2 YFSETQ. The CDR3 totals 15 residues. J gave up 6 bases and V 2 bases, and 6 bases lay outside the gene matches. The full variable domain, its missing parts supplied by reference TRBV5-1 and TRBJ2-2, is KAGVTQTPRYLIKTRGQQVTLSCSPISGHRSVSWYQQTPGQGLQFLFEYFSETQRNKGNFPGRFSGRQFSNSRSEMNVSTLELGDSALYLCASSLTGGPSGELFFGEGSRLTVL.

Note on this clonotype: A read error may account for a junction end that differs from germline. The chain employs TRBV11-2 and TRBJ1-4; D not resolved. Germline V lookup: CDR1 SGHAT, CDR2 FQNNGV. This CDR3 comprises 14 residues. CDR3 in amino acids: CTSVAGATNEKLFF. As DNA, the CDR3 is TGTACCAGTGTCGCTGGGGCAACTAATGAAAAACTGTTTTTT.

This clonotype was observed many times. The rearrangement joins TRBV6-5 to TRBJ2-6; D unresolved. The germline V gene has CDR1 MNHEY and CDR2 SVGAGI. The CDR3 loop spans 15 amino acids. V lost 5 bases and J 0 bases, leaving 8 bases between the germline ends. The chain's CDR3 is CASSQTTSGANVLTF. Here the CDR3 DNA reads TGTGCCAGCAGTCAAACAACCTCTGGGGCCAACGTCCTGACTTTC.

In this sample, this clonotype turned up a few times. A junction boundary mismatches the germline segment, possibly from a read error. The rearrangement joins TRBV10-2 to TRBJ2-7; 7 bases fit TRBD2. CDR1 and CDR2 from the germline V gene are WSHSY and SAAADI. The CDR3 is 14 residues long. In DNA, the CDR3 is TGCGCCAGCGGGGTAGCGGGTAACTCCTACGGGCAGTACTTC. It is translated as CASGVAGNSYGQYF.

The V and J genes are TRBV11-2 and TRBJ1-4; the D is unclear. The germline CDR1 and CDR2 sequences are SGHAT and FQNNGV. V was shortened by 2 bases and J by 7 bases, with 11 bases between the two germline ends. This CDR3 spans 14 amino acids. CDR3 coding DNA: TGTGCCAGCAGCTTAAGCAGGTTCTGTGAAAAACTGTTTTTT. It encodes CASSLSRFCEKLFF.

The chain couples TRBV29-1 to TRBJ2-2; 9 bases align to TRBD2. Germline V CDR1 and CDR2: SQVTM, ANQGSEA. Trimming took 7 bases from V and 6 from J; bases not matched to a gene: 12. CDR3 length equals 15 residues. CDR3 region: CSAGGGGRGAGELFF. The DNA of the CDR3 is TGCAGCGCTGGAGGAGGCGGGAGGGGCGCCGGGGAGCTGTTTTTT.

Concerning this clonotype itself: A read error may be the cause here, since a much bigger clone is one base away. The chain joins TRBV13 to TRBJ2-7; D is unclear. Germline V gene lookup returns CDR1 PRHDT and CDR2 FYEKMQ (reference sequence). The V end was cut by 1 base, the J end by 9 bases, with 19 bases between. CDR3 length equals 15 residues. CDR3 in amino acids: CASSLVDVGVLGQYF. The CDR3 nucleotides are TGTGCCAGCAGCTTAGTTGACGTTGGGGTCCTCGGGCAGTACTTC.

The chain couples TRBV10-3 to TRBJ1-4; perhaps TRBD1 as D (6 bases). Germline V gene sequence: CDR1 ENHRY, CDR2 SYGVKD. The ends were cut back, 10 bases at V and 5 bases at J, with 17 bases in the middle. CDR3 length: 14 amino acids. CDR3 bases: TGTGCCACCCGGATTACAGGGAACAATGAAAAACTGTTTTTT. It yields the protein CATRITGNNEKLFF.

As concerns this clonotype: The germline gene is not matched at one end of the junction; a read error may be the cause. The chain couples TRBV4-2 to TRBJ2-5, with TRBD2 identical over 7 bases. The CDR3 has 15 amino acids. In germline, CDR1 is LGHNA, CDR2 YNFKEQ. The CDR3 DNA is TGTGCCAGCAGCCAAGGGGGATGGGGGGGAGAGGCCCAGTACTTC. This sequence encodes CASSQGGWGGEAQYF.

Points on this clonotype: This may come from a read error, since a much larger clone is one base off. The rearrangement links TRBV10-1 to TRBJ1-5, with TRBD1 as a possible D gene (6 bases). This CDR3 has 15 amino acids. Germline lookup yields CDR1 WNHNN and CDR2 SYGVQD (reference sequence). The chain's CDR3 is CANSDSQGKNQPQHF. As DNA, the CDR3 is TGCGCCAACAGTGACTCGCAGGGGAAGAATCAGCCCCAGCATTTT.

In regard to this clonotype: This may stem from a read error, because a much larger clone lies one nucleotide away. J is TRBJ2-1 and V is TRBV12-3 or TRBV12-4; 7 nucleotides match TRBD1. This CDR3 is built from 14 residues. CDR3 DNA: TGTGTCAGCAGTTTAAGGGACAGCTACAATGAGCAGTTCTTC. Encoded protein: CVSSLRDSYNEQFF.

The CDR3 bases are TGCGCCAGCAGCCAAGCGGCTAGCGAATCACACTACGAGCAGTACTTC. It specifies CASSQAASESHYEQYF. The chain has TRBV4-1 and TRBJ2-7; the D gene is possibly TRBD2 (6 bases). With 1 base removed from V and 3 bases from J, the gap between germline ends came to 16 bases. Germline V gene data show CDR1 as MGHRA and CDR2 as YSYEKL. This CDR3 region has 16 residues.